One and the same sample provided the 20 T cell receptor beta chains below, sequenced in a study of T cell repertoires in urothelial bladder cancer. Clones were read by immunoSEQ multiplex PCR, and TCRdb kept only the in-frame ones, dropping some. The repertoire holds some 2,500 clones, approximately 72% seen once, with roughly 15% in the top ten. Sequenced sample: bladder tissue. The receptors originated from a human donor with a benign inflammatory bladder lesion.

The V and J genes are TRBV5-6 and TRBJ2-7; D is possibly TRBD1 or TRBD2 (5 bases each). Germline V gene lookup returns CDR1 SGHDT and CDR2 YYEEEE. V lost 3 bases and J lost 8, with 15 bases in between. This CDR3 comprises 13 residues. The CDR3 is CASSSWDRLKQYV. CDR3 bases: TGTGCCAGCAGCTCATGGGACCGTCTCAAGCAGTACGTC.

This clone was counted a few times. This sequence joins TRBV7-9 and TRBJ1-1, with a tentative D call TRBD1 (5 bases). Trimming left V 1 base short and J 1 base short, with 10 bases between. This CDR3 has 15 amino acids. From germline, CDR1 is SEHNR and CDR2 FQNEAQ (reference sequence). CDR3 region: CASSLERGGNTEAFF. The CDR3 DNA follows: TGTGCCAGCAGCTTAGAGAGGGGAGGGAACACTGAAGCTTTCTTT. Together with reference TRBV7-9 and TRBJ1-1, the CDR3 gives the full variable domain: DTGVSQNPRHKITKRGQNVTFRCDPISEHNRLYWYRQTLGQGPEFLTYFQNEAQLEKSRLLSDRFSAERPKGSFSTLEIQRTEQGDSAMYLCASSLERGGNTEAFFGQGTRLTVV.

The J gene is TRBJ2-7, the V gene TRBV11-3; possible D gene TRBD2, 6 bases. With 0 bases removed from V and 0 bases from J, the gap between germline ends came to 12 bases. CDR3 length: 16 amino acids. Germline CDR1 reads SGHNT; CDR2 reads YENEEA. The CDR3 DNA reads as TGTGCCAGCAGCTTAGATGTTCGGGAGAGCTCCTACGAGCAGTACGTC. It specifies CASSLDVRESSYEQYV.

This sequence joins TRBV29-1 and TRBJ2-5, with 7 bases aligning to TRBD2. CDR1 is SQVTM, CDR2 ANQGSEA, per germline. The CDR3 sequence is 13 residues long. The ends lost 4 bases at V and 4 bases at J; junction bases unmatched: 6. CDR3 sequence: CSVGEGFGETQYF. The DNA for the CDR3 is TGCAGCGTTGGGGAGGGGTTTGGAGAGACCCAGTACTTC.

The chain joins TRBV29-1 to TRBJ2-4; D gene uncertain. Germline CDR1 is SQVTM and CDR2 is ANQGSEA. This CDR3 is 15 amino acids long. With 0 bases removed from V and 0 bases from J, the gap between germline ends came to 9 bases. CDR3 sequence reads: CSVEETGLAKNIQYF. CDR3 in DNA: TGCAGCGTTGAAGAGACTGGGTTAGCCAAAAACATTCAGTACTTC.

The gene calls are TRBV28 and TRBJ2-2; 8 bases map to TRBD1. The germline V gene has CDR1 MDHEN and CDR2 SYDVKM. Unmatched junction bases numbered 10, after V lost 5 bases and J lost 5 bases. The CDR3 is 16 amino acids. CDR3 residues: CASSPRTGRGTGELFF. CDR3 sequence (DNA): TGTGCCAGCAGTCCCAGGACAGGGAGAGGGACCGGGGAGCTGTTTTTT.

CDR3 region: CASSEGLATSTDTQYF. CDR3 DNA: TGTGCCAGCAGTGAAGGGCTAGCGACTAGCACAGATACGCAGTATTTT. This chain uses TRBV2 with TRBJ2-3; D may be TRBD2 (6 bases). CDR1 is SNHLY, CDR2 FYNNEI, per germline. Trimming removed 1 base from V and 0 bases from J, with 11 bases in between. The CDR3 is 16 amino acids. Full variable domain (outside the CDR3, taken from reference TRBV2 and TRBJ2-3): EPEVTQTPSHQVTQMGQEVILRCVPISNHLYFYWYRQILGQKVEFLVSFYNNEISEKSEIFDDQFSVERPDGSNFTLKIRSTKLEDSAMYFCASSEGLATSTDTQYFGPGTRLTVL.

V is TRBV12-5 and J is TRBJ2-1, with 10 bases that match TRBD2. The CDR3 extends over 15 amino acids. The trim removed 5 bases at V and 3 bases at J, leaving 4 bases unmatched. Germline CDR1 LGHNT, CDR2 FRNRAP. DNA of the CDR3: TGTGCTAGTGGTCGGACTAGCGGCCTCTACAATGAGCAGTTCTTC. It yields the protein CASGRTSGLYNEQFF. Full variable domain (outside the CDR3, taken from reference TRBV12-5 and TRBJ2-1): DARVTQTPRHKVTEMGQEVTMRCQPILGHNTVFWYRQTMMQGLELLAYFRNRAPLDDSGMPKDRFSAEMPDATLATLKIQPSEPRDSAVYFCASGRTSGLYNEQFFGPGTRLTVL.

This clone was observed a few times. V is TRBV12-5 and J is TRBJ2-2; D is perhaps TRBD1 (5 bases). The germline CDR1 and CDR2 sequences are LGHNT and FRNRAP. The CDR3 is made up of 14 amino acids. V gave up 0 bases and J gave up 6 bases, with 8 bases separating them. The CDR3 nucleotides read TGTGCTAGTGGTTTGGTGGTAGGGGCCGGGGAGCTGTTTTTT. Encoded protein: CASGLVVGAGELFF.

This clone came up a few times. The gene calls are TRBV2 and TRBJ1-2; TRBD1 agrees at 7 bases. CDR1 is SNHLY and CDR2 is FYNNEI in the germline V gene. V gave up 7 bases and J gave up 12 bases; unmatched junction bases: 11. The CDR3 length is 12 residues. The CDR3 here is CASTLDRAENTF. CDR3 coding DNA: TGTGCCAGCACCCTCGACAGGGCCGAGAACACCTTC.

V usage is TRBV19 and J usage is TRBJ1-5; TRBD1 might be the D (5 bases). The ends were cut back, 1 base at V and 6 bases at J, with 10 bases in the middle. This CDR3 has 14 residues. Germline lookup yields CDR1 LNHDA and CDR2 SQIVND (reference sequence). The chain's CDR3 is CASSIVGAGQPQHF. CDR3 nucleotides: TGTGCCAGTAGTATAGTAGGGGCGGGTCAGCCCCAGCATTTT.

By frequency in the sample, this clone is medium-sized. The genes are TRBV4-1 and TRBJ1-2; TRBD1 might be the D (5 bases). With 0 bases removed from V and 4 bases from J, the gap between germline ends came to 9 bases. This CDR3 has 14 residues. CDR1 and CDR2 from the germline V gene are MGHRA and YSYEKL. The CDR3 here is CASSQDRGGYGYTF. The CDR3, as DNA: TGCGCCAGCAGCCAAGACCGGGGGGGCTATGGCTACACCTTC.

The V call is TRBV4-1, the J call TRBJ2-7; 12 nucleotides match TRBD2. The CDR3 runs 17 residues. Germline CDR1 is MGHRA and CDR2 is YSYEKL. Unmatched junction bases numbered 8, after V lost 3 bases and J lost 2 bases. The CDR3: CASSQSGLAGTPYEQYF. The CDR3 DNA reads as TGCGCCAGCAGCCAGTCCGGACTAGCGGGAACCCCCTACGAGCAGTACTTC.

This clone was counted a few times. The V gene is TRBV4-1, the J gene TRBJ2-7; D not resolved. CDR3 size: 13 residues. Germline-derived CDR1 and CDR2 are MGHRA and YSYEKL. The ends were cut back, 2 bases at V and 2 bases at J, with 7 bases in the middle. The chain's CDR3 is CASSQQSTYEQYF. The CDR3 nucleotides read TGCGCCAGCAGCCAACAATCGACCTACGAGCAGTACTTC.

J is TRBJ1-5 and V is TRBV27, with TRBD1 matching 11 bases. The CDR3 consists of 16 residues. Germline CDR1 MNHEY, CDR2 SMNVEV (reference sequence). V lost 5 bases, J lost 4 bases, and 7 bases stayed unmatched. The CDR3 loop reads CASSQQGTGGNQPQHF. The CDR3 nucleotides read TGTGCCAGCAGTCAACAAGGGACAGGGGGAAATCAGCCCCAGCATTTT.

This chain links TRBV7-9 with TRBJ1-4; D is possibly TRBD1 (6 bases). V was shortened by 5 bases and J by 7 bases, with 17 bases between the two germline ends. CDR1 and CDR2 (germline): SEHNR, FQNEAQ (reference sequence). The CDR3 extends over 15 amino acids. The CDR3 nucleotides read TGTGCCAGCAGCATCCGGGACACTGGTCGTGAAAAACTGTTTTTT. Translated: CASSIRDTGREKLFF.

The chain employs TRBV11-3 and TRBJ2-2; D is unresolved. CDR1 SGHNT and CDR2 YENEEA come from the germline V gene. V gave up 4 bases and J gave up 5 bases, with 5 bases separating them. The CDR3 consists of 12 residues. The CDR3 loop is CASSYRTGELFF. The DNA for the CDR3 is TGTGCCAGCAGCTACCGAACCGGGGAGCTGTTTTTT.

The chain uses TRBV10-3 and TRBJ2-3; 7 bases align to TRBD2. The V gene end was trimmed by 9 bases and the J gene end by 2 bases; junction bases not matched to a gene: 8. The germline V gene has CDR1 ENHRY and CDR2 SYGVKD. This CDR3 region has 14 residues. CDR3 sequence (DNA): TGTGCCATATCCCGACGGGAGGCCACAGATACGCAGTATTTT. Amino acids: CAISRREATDTQYF.

In this sample, this clone turned up once. The V and J genes are TRBV19 and TRBJ2-3, with 10 bases identical to TRBD2. The CDR3 has 17 residues. V shed 8 bases and J 4 bases; nucleotides not matched to a gene: 15. CDR1 is LNHDA, CDR2 SQIVND, per germline (reference sequence). CDR3 protein: CASGDGRLAGDPDTQYF. For the CDR3, the DNA is TGTGCCAGTGGTGACGGCCGGCTAGCGGGAGACCCAGATACGCAGTATTTT.

The rearrangement uses TRBV18 and TRBJ2-5; 8 bases agree with TRBD1. This CDR3 region has 17 residues. After removal of 0 bases from V and 3 bases from J, the junction contained 9 bases not matched to a gene. Germline V CDR1 and CDR2: KGHSH, LQKENI. CDR3 DNA sequence: TGTGCCAGCTCACCACCGAGGGGGACAGGAGACGAAGAGACCCAGTACTTC. The encoded protein is CASSPPRGTGDEETQYF.